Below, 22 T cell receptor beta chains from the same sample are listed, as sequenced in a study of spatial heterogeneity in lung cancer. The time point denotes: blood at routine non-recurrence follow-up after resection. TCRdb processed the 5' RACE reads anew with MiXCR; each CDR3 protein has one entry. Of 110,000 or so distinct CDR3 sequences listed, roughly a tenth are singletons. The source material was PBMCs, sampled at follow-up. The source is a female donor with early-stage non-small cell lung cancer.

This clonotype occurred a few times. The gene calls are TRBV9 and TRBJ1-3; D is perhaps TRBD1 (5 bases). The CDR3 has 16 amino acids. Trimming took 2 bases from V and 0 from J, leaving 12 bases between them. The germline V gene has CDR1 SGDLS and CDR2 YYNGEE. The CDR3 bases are TGTGCCAGCAGCGTTTTATCGGGGGACTCTGGAAACACCATATATTTT. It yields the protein CASSVLSGDSGNTIYF. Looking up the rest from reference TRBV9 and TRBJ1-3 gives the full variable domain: DSGVTQTPKHLITATGQRVTLRCSPRSGDLSVYWYQQSLDQGLQFLIQYYNGEERAKGNILERFSAQQFPDLHSELNLSSLELGDSALYFCASSVLSGDSGNTIYFGEGSWLTVV.

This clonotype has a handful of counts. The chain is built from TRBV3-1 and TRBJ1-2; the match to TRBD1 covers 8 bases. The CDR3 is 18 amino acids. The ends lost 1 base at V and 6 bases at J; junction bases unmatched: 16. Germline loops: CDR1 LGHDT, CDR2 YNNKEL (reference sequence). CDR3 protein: CASSQGRQGSYRGDGYTF. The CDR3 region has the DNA TGTGCCAGCAGCCAAGGACGGCAGGGGTCCTACAGGGGGGATGGCTACACCTTC.

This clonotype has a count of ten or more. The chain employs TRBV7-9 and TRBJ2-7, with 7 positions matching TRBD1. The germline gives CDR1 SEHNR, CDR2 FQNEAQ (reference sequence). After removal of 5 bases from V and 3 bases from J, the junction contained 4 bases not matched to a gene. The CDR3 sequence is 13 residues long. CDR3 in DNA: TGTGCCAGCAGCCAGACAGGGAACTACGAGCAGTACTTC. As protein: CASSQTGNYEQYF. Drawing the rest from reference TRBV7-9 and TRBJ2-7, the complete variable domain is DTGVSQNPRHKITKRGQNVTFRCDPISEHNRLYWYRQTLGQGPEFLTYFQNEAQLEKSRLLSDRFSAERPKGSFSTLEIQRTEQGDSAMYLCASSQTGNYEQYFGPGTRLTVT.

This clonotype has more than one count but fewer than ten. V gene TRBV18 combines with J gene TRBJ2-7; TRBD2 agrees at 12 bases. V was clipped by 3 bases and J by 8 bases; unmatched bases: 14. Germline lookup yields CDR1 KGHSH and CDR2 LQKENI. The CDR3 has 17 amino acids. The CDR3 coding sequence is TGTGCCAGCTCACCGGAGAGACTAGCGGGAGTGGCCCAAAAGCAGTACGTC. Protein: CASSPERLAGVAQKQYV.

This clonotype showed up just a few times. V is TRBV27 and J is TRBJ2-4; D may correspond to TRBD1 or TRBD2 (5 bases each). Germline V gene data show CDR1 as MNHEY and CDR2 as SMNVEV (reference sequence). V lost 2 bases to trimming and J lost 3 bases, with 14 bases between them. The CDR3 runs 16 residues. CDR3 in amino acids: CASSLVRAGGKNIQYF. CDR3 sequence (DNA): TGTGCCAGCAGTTTAGTCAGGGCTGGGGGCAAAAACATTCAGTACTTC.

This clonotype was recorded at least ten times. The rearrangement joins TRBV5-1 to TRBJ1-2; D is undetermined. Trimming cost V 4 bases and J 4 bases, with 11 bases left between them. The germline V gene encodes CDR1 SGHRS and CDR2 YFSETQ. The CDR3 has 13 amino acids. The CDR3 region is CASSLAEVYGYTF. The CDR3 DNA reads TGCGCCAGCAGCCTCGCAGAAGTCTATGGCTACACCTTC.

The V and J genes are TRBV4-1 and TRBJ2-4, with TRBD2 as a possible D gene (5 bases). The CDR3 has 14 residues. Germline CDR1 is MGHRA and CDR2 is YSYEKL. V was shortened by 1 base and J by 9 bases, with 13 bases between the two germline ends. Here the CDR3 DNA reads TGCGCCAGCAGCCAAGGTACGGGATTGAGCATTCAGTACTTC. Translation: CASSQGTGLSIQYF.

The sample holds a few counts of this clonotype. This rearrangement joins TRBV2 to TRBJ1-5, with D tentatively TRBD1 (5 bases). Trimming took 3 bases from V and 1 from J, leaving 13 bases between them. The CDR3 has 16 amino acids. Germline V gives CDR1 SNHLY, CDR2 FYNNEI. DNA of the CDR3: TGTGCCAGCAGTGAGGGGGTATATGGAAGCAATCAGCCCCAGCATTTT. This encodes CASSEGVYGSNQPQHF. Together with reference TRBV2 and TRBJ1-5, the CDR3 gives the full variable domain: EPEVTQTPSHQVTQMGQEVILRCVPISNHLYFYWYRQILGQKVEFLVSFYNNEISEKSEIFDDQFSVERPDGSNFTLKIRSTKLEDSAMYFCASSEGVYGSNQPQHFGDGTRLSIL.

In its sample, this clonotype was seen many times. CDR3 sequence: CASSPIGAEAFF. The CDR3 nucleotides read TGTGCCAGCTCACCTATAGGGGCTGAAGCTTTCTTT. The chain combines TRBV18 with TRBJ1-1; the D gene is possibly TRBD1 (5 bases). Deletions cut 3 bases from V and 6 bases from J, with 8 bases between. Germline CDR1 KGHSH, CDR2 LQKENI. This CDR3 has 12 residues. Combining the CDR3 with reference TRBV18 and TRBJ1-1 gives the whole variable domain NAGVMQNPRHLVRRRGQEARLRCSPMKGHSHVYWYRQLPEEGLKFMVYLQKENIIDESGMPKERFSAEFPKEGPSILRIQQVVRGDSAAYFCASSPIGAEAFFGQGTRLTVV.

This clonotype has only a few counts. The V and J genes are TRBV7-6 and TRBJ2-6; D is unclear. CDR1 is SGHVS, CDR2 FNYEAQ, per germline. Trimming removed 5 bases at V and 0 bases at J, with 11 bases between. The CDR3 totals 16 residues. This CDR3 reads CASSPGPGSGANVLTF. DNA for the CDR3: TGTGCCAGCAGCCCCGGACCAGGCTCTGGGGCCAACGTCCTGACTTTC.

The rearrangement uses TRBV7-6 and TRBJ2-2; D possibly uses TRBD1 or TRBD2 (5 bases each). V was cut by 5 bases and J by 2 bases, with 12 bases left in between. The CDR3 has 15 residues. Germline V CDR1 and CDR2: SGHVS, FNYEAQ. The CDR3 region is CASSGTVFNTGELFF. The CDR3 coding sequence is TGTGCCAGCAGCGGGACGGTTTTCAACACCGGGGAGCTGTTTTTT.

CDR3 nucleotide sequence: TGCAGTGCTAGACGGACAGCCCAAGAGACCCAGTACTTC. Translated: CSARRTAQETQYF. The chain recombines TRBV20-1 with TRBJ2-5; perhaps TRBD1 as D (6 bases). Germline V CDR1 and CDR2: DFQATT, SNEGSKA (reference sequence). Trimming cost V 2 bases and J 1 base, with 8 bases left between them. The CDR3 spans 13 residues.

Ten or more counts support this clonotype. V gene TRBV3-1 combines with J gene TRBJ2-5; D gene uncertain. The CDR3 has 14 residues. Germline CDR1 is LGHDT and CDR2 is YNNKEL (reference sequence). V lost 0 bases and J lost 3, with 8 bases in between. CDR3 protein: CASSQDQVKETQYF. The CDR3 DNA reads TGTGCCAGCAGCCAAGATCAGGTGAAAGAGACCCAGTACTTC.

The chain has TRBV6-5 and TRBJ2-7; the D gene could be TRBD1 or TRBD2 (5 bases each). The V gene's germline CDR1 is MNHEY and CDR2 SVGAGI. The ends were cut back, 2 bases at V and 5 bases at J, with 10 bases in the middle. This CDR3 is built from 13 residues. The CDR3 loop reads CASSYEGQHEQYF. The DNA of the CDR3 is TGTGCCAGCAGTTACGAGGGGCAACACGAGCAGTACTTC.

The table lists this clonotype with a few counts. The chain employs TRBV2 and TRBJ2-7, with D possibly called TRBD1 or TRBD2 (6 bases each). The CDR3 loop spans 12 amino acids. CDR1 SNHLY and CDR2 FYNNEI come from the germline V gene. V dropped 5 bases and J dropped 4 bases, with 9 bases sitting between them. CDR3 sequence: CASSRGDYEQYV. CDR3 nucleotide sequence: TGTGCCAGCAGTAGGGGGGATTACGAGCAGTACGTC.

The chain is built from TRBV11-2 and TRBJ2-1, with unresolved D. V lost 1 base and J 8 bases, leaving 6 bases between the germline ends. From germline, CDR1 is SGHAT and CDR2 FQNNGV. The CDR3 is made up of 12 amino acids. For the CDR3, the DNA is TGTGCCAGCAGCTTAGCGTTCTATGAGCAGTTCTTC. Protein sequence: CASSLAFYEQFF.

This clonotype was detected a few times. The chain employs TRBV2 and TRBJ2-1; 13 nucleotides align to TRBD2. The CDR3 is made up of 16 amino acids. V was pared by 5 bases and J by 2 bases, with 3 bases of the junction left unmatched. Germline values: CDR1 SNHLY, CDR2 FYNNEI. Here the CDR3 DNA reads TGTGCCAGCAGTACTAGCGGGAGGGCCCCCTACAATGAGCAGTTCTTC. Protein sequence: CASSTSGRAPYNEQFF.

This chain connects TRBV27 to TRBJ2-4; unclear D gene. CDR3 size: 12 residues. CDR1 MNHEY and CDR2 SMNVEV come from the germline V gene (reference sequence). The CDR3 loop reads CAKSRDFGIQYF. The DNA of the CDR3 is TGTGCTAAATCCAGAGACTTCGGCATTCAGTACTTC.

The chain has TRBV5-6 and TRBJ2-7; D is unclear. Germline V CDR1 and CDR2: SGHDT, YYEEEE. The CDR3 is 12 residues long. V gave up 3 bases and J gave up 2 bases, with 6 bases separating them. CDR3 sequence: CASSSSTYEQYF. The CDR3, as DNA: TGTGCCAGCAGCTCATCCACCTACGAGCAGTACTTC.

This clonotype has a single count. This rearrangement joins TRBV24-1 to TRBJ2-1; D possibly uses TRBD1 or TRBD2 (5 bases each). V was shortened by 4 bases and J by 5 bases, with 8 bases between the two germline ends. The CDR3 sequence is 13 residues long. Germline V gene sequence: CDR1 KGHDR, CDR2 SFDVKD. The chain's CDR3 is CATSDGANNEQFF. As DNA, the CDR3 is TGTGCCACCAGTGACGGGGCGAACAATGAGCAGTTCTTC.

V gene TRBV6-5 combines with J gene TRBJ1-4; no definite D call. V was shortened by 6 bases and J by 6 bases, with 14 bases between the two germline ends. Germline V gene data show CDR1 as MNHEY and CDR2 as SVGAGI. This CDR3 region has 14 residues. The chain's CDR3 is CASRRRRRDEKLFF. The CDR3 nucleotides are TGTGCCAGCAGAAGAAGGAGACGGGATGAAAAACTGTTTTTT.

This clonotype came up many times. The CDR3 loop reads CASRNGRWSDYNEQFF. DNA of the CDR3: TGTGCCAGCAGGAACGGTCGCTGGTCAGACTACAATGAGCAGTTCTTC. The chain uses TRBV27 and TRBJ2-1; D remains ambiguous. Germline V lookup: CDR1 MNHEY, CDR2 SMNVEV (reference sequence). V lost 6 bases and J 3 bases, leaving 18 bases between the germline ends. This CDR3 contains 16 residues.